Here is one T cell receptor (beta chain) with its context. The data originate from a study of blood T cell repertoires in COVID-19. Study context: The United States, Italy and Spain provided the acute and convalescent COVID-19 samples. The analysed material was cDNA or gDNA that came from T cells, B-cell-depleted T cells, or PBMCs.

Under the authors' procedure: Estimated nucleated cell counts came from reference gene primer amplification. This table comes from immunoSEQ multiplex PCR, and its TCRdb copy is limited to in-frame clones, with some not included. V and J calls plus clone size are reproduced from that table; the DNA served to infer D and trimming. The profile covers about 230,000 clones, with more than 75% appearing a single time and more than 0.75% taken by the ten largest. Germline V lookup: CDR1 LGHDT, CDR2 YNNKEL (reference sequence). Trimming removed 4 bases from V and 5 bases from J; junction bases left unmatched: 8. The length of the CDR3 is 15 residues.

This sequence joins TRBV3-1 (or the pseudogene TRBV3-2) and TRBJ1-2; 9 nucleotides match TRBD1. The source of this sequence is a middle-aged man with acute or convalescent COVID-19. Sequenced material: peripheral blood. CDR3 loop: CASSPMDRGLYGYTF. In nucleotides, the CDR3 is TGTGCCAGCAGCCCGATGGACAGGGGATTATATGGCTACACCTTC.